This T cell receptor (beta chain) was sequenced during a study of CD8 T cells in Susac syndrome. Notes on the study in general: The TCR sequencing and HLA analysis in the study involved a relatively small number of individuals, as the study acknowledged.

With random hexamers, reverse transcription was performed on about 0.5 to 1 ug of RNA. The authors amplified TCR beta CDR3 across 54 Vbeta and 13 Jbeta using immunoSEQ multiplex PCR. A single record per CDR3 protein comes from TCRdb applying MiXCR to the immunoSEQ multiplex PCR reads. The repertoire holds about 200,000 distinct CDR3 sequences, with about 93% as singletons. With respect to this clonotype: Antigen unknown.

Sequencing targeted TCR beta in T cells from blood (CD8+ and CD4+). Bulk CD8+ and CD4+ cells came from magnetic negative isolation; CD8+ TEMRA by FACS. Germline values: CDR1 GTSNPN, CDR2 SVGIG (reference sequence). The CDR3 is made up of 13 amino acids. Trimming took off 0 bases at V and 6 bases at J, with 12 bases between the two ends. This chain joins TRBV30 and TRBJ2-7; D may be TRBD1 (5 bases). The material sequenced was CD4+ T cells from PBMCs. The clonotype comes from a human donor in good health. CDR3 bases: TGTGCCTGGAGTGTCGGCAGGGCAGGCGAGCAGTACTTC. It is translated as CAWSVGRAGEQYF.